This TCR beta chain comes out of a study of beta chain features in type 1 diabetes (dated by TCRdb to the late 2010s). Regarding the research as a whole: Patients and healthy donors did not differ in mean age, gender distribution, total cell number or subset yield. Naive and central memory subsets were obtained from all 28 donors, but regulatory and stem cell-like memory subsets were isolated from only 8 patients and 8 healthy donors. A total of roughly 99 million sorted cells were examined across all samples, and the number of cells per subset was strongly correlated with RNA yield. The study compared the TCRB repertoires of sorted circulating CD4+ T cell subsets in recently diagnosed type 1 diabetes patients with those in matched healthy donors.

The entire amount of isolated RNA was reverse transcribed using the High Capacity cDNA Reverse Transcription Kit, so the sequenced TCRB transcripts were expressed ones. Deep immunoSEQ sequencing was performed on naive, central memory and regulatory T cell samples, with an average of approximately 4 million total reads per sample. Sorted cells were lysed in RLT buffer and RNA was extracted with DNase-treated RNeasy Micro or Mini kits, depending on cell number. To prevent cross-contamination, every cell subset was processed on its own, while patient and healthy donor samples were processed together. Using the immunoSEQ multiplex PCR, TCRB sequences were amplified from cDNA into 87-bp fragments spanning the CDR3 region. Amplicons were sequenced on the Illumina HiSeq platform. The study's processing was this. Synthetic template baselines were used to correct PCR bias computationally, reads within Hamming distance 2 were collapsed, and singletons that could not be merged were discarded. By aligning reads against IMGT, V, D and J genes, CDR3 length, and insertions or deletions at six rearrangement sites were assigned. Within each subset, clonotype counts were normalized to sorted cell number, and only after that were true diversity and Gini coefficients computed with the tcR R package. The overlap coefficient, calculated on TCRB nucleotide sequences, was used to measure repertoire sharing. Out-of-frame TCRB sequences from naive cells were analyzed as a proxy for the pre-selection repertoire. TCRdb's version of the immuneACCESS table is confined to in-frame rearrangements and falls short of the full clone set. An unresolved V gene accounts for under half of the shortfall where checked; the remainder is of unknown origin. That table gives V, J and clone size, and the DNA gave D and trimming. A total of 810,000 or so clones appear in this sample, roughly 17% of them only once. Around 0.02% of the sample goes to the ten largest clones.

The V end gives up 3 bases and the J end 4 bases, leaving 2 bases in the junction not matched to a gene. CDR1 and CDR2 are drawn from the germline V gene: KGHSH, LQKENI. The CDR3, from cysteine to phenylalanine, totals 15 residues. Only CDR3 DNA remains: 45 bases, in frame from the first base. From each donor, a single peripheral blood sample of around 120 mL on average was drawn into heparinised tubes. A BD FACSAria II was used to sort naive, central memory, regulatory and stem cell-like memory CD4+ T cells with a panel that included CD45RO, CCR7, CD25, CD127, CD95 and CD27. Purity was above 98% for every sorted population. PBMCs were isolated right away by Lymphoprep density gradient centrifugation and were stained directly, without culture. So that batch effects would be minimized, each experiment stained and sorted samples in pairs, pairing one healthy donor with one patient. What the work shows at the level of the full study, not this receptor alone: Naive, central memory and regulatory TCRB repertoires appeared more similar among patients than among healthy donors. Because cDNA was sequenced instead of genomic DNA, activated cells with high expression could be over-represented, although the groups did not differ in activation or CD3 levels. Because the HLA sub-analyses included only small numbers of individuals, any influence of HLA type on TCRB rearrangement was left unresolved. In all four CD4+ subsets, TCRB CDR3 length was moderately but significantly shorter in type 1 diabetes patients. PCR might favor shorter templates, but patient and control samples were amplified and corrected together, so any skew would affect both groups equally. At VDJ recombination sites, type 1 diabetes patients had fewer insertions and more deleted nucleotides, which implies abnormalities in thymic rearrangement.

On this clone itself: Its antigen is not yet known. No much larger clone exists at a distance of one base, and base qualities are not known. This CDR3 is also generated by other DNA sequences in the sample.

The receptor was derived from a woman aged 18 to 35 in good health. The source material was naive CD4+ T cells from blood. What this sample's cell subset or site label stands for: true naive CD4+ T cells. The rearranged segments are TRBV18 and TRBJ2-1, with 11 central nucleotides matching TRBD1. The DNA is TGTGCCAGCTCACCCGGGACAGGGGGTTACAATGAGCAGTTCTTC. Its amino acids are CASSPGTGGYNEQFF.